Described below is a single T cell receptor beta chain sequence and its context. The same CDR3 also results from other DNA sequences found in this sample. This specimen comes from a study of blood T cell repertoires in COVID-19. Sequencing was performed with immunoSEQ multiplex PCR; in TCRdb, only in-frame clones are kept and a portion is missing. The table lists about 140,000 clones, about 88% of them singletons. Sequencing was done on a sample of peripheral blood. This TCR derives from a human donor with COVID-19, enrolled during active disease. The donor label of this sample is uncertain.

The CDR3 spells CASSTTGLRETQYF. The CDR3 DNA is TGTGCCAGTAGTACAACAGGGCTCCGAGAGACCCAGTACTTC. The V and J genes are TRBV19 and TRBJ2-5; TRBD1 is a possible D gene (6 bases). Trimming cost V 4 bases and J 4 bases, with 13 bases left between them. Germline V lookup: CDR1 LNHDA, CDR2 SQIVND (reference sequence). There are 14 residues in the CDR3.